A selection of T cell receptor beta chains follows, all from one sample in a study of control samples from healthy donors and cancer patients. Measured with immunoSEQ multiplex PCR; TCRdb has only the in-frame clones, and not every one. This sample has 130,000 or so clones, with 94% found just once. The specimen sequenced was blood. The receptors derive from a middle-aged man in good health. CDR3s leave out the opening cysteine and the closing phenylalanine or tryptophan. Fields, in order: J gene, V gene, CDR3 protein.

TRBJ1-6,TRBV9,ASSVGKADSPLH
TRBJ1-2,TRBV5-5,ASSPRGSYYGYT
TRBJ1-2,TRBV6-8,ASSYVTNYGYT
TRBJ2-7,TRBV6-5,ASSLGSAYEQY
TRBJ1-1,TRBV13,ASTYRAGTEAF
TRBJ1-1,TRBV11-2,ASSPPEGFTEAF
TRBJ1-2,TRBV6-5,ASSSKGTSGGYGYT
TRBJ2-7,TRBV4-1,ASSQEPGAYEQY
TRBJ2-5,TRBV19,ATGREAQETQY
TRBJ1-5,TRBV12-5,ASGSSGRTNQPQH
TRBJ2-5,TRBV5-4,ASSLGTAQETQY
TRBJ1-1,TRBV29-1,SVENRPEAF
TRBJ2-1,TRBV4-2,ASSHSSGGADEQF
TRBJ2-7,TRBV11-2,ASSFRDIAYEQY
TRBJ2-1,TRBV18,ASSPGPRSGGYNEQF
TRBJ2-2,TRBV7-9,ASSSSGNTGELF
TRBJ2-5,TRBV19,ASSDRRETQY
TRBJ1-6,TRBV11-2,ASSLEVQGSPLH
TRBJ1-5,TRBV28,ASTLGGKGDQPQH
TRBJ2-3,TRBV24-1,ATRSLAADTQY
TRBJ1-5,TRBV28,ASSLSPNQPQH
TRBJ2-3,TRBV7-3,ASSPGPRNTDTQY
TRBJ2-5,TRBV28,ATKRGHQETQY
TRBJ1-5,TRBV4-2,ASSQDLHSNQPQH
TRBJ2-3,TRBV24-1,ATSDLESGRAKDTQY
TRBJ1-1,TRBV29-1,SGGDRKNTEAF
TRBJ2-3,TRBV30,AWKSFPDTQY
TRBJ2-5,TRBV5-5,ASSLETVRETQY
TRBJ1-3,TRBV9,ASSVAGSSGNTIY
TRBJ2-7,TRBV6-6,ASSDRGGEEQY
TRBJ1-2,TRBV12-5,ASGPFRTAYGYT
TRBJ1-1,TRBV7-9,ASSDQTGSLNTEAF
TRBJ2-5,TRBV29-1,SVEEPSETQY
TRBJ1-1,TRBV6-6,ASSYDLDEAF
TRBJ1-3,TRBV7-9,ASSLITGPGNTIY
TRBJ1-3,TRBV10-2,ASSESKGVSGNTIY
TRBJ2-3,TRBV18,ASSLQGSGTDTQY
TRBJ2-2,TRBV9,ASSAPAGGERNTGELF
TRBJ1-2,TRBV6-5,ASSYGAANYGYT
TRBJ1-1,TRBV5-4,ASSLGGNTEAF
TRBJ1-3,TRBV6-5,ATRTGDRNTIY
TRBJ2-5,TRBV6-2/TRBV6-3,ASSYRLAGEETQY
TRBJ1-5,TRBV29-1,SAVGQPNQPQH
TRBJ2-2,TRBV4-3,ASSQNKDPELF
TRBJ1-2,TRBV13,ASRTGAGRKGYT
TRBJ1-4,TRBV4-2,ASSKSGPTNEKLF
TRBJ1-6,TRBV30,AWSRGTRNSPLH
TRBJ2-7,TRBV7-9,ASGGTSGREQY
TRBJ1-4,TRBV5-1,ASRWDRGPEKLF
TRBJ2-3,TRBV6-5,ASSYRSTDTQY
TRBJ1-6,TRBV6-5,ASSSGDRDNSPLH
TRBJ1-4,TRBV5-1,ASSLAGEDEKLF